This T cell receptor (beta chain) was sequenced for a study of vaccination effects on CD4 cells after COVID-19. A remark on this clone: Antigen unknown.

With the ViraFEST assay, the study expanded antigen-specific CD4+ T cells using viral peptide pools, then sequenced them. Culture proceeded for 10 days, and CD4+ T cells were then isolated. Nucleocapsid antibodies were negative in the vaccine recipients, who had never had SARS-CoV-2 infection. Clones were sequenced by immunoSEQ multiplex PCR, and TCRdb holds only the in-frame ones, with some missing. The sample records some 68,000 clones, roughly 80% being singletons. V lost 3 bases to trimming and J lost 5 bases, with 10 bases between them. The CDR3 has 12 residues. Germline V CDR1 and CDR2: SQVTM, ANQGSEA.

The specimen was CD4+ T cells from PBMCs cultured with HCoV-OC43 spike peptides, collected before COVID-19 vaccination. Subset described: HCoV-OC43 spike overlapping peptide pool stimulation. V usage is TRBV29-1 and J usage is TRBJ1-2; D gene unclear. The receptor's source is a human donor who received a COVID-19 vaccine. The CDR3 protein is CSVEAQAYGYTF. Written as DNA, the CDR3 is TGCAGCGTTGAGGCCCAGGCGTATGGCTACACCTTC.